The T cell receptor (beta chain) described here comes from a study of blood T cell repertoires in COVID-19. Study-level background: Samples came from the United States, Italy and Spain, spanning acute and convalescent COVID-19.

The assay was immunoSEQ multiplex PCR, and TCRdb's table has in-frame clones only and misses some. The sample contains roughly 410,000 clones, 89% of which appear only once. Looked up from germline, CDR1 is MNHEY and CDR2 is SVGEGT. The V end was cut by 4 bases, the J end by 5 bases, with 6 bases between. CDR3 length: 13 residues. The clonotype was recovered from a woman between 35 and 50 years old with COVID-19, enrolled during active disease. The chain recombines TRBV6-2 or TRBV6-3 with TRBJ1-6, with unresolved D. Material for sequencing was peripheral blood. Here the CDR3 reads CASSSQNNSPLHF. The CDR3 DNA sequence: TGTGCCAGCAGTTCACAGAATAATTCACCCCTCCACTTT.